The sequence of this TCR beta chain was determined in a study of a mutant IDH1 vaccine in newly diagnosed glioma. On the study more broadly: Beginning 4-6 weeks after radiotherapy alone, or with temozolomide cycles, vaccination took place.

Assay: immunoSEQ multiplex PCR; the TCRdb copy retains only in-frame clones and omits some. The sample yields 55,000 or so clones, roughly 90% seen once. As for this clone: Its antigen is as yet unknown.

Study-wide points: Pseudoprogression appeared independent of alterations in top peripheral clonotypes. Most patients, 93.3%, showed vaccine-induced immune responses.

This sample's time point: week 11, during vaccination. Vaccination used 300 ug of mutant IDH1 20-mer peptide per dose, with topical imiquimod. The astrocytomas were IDH1-mutant, ATRX-negative, and WHO grade 3 or 4. V was trimmed by 4 bases and J by 8 bases, leaving 23 bases between them. The CDR3 loop spans 17 amino acids. Germline CDR1 is LGHNT and CDR2 is FRNRAP. The TCR sequence derives from a man aged 45-65 years with glioma. The chain carries TRBV12-5 and TRBJ1-4, with D perhaps TRBD1 (6 bases). Material: PBMCs, obtained from a glioma patient whose treatment included an IDH1 peptide vaccine. This CDR3 is CASGSVLTRGRREKLFF. The DNA of the CDR3 is TGTGCTAGTGGTTCGGTTTTAACAAGGGGGAGGAGAGAAAAACTGTTTTTT.